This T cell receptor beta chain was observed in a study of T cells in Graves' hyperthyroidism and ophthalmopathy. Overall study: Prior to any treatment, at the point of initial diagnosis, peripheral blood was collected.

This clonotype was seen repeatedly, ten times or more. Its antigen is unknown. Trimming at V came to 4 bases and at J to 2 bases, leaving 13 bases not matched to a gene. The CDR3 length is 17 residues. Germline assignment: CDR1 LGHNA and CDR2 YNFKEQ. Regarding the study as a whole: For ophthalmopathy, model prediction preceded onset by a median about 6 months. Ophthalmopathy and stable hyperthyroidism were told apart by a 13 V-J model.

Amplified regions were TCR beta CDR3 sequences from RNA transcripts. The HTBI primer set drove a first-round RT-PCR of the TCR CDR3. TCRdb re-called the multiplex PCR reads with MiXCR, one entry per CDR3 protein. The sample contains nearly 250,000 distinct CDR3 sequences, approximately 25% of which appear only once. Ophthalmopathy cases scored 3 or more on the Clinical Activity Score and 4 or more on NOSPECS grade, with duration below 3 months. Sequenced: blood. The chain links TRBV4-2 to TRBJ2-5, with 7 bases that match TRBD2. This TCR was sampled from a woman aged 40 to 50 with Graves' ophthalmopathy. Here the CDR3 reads CASSPGGAGTFQETQYF. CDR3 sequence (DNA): TGTGCCAGCAGCCCAGGCGGAGCGGGAACCTTTCAAGAGACCCAGTACTTC.